This T cell receptor beta chain derives from a study of blood T cell repertoires in COVID-19. This table comes from immunoSEQ multiplex PCR, and its TCRdb copy is limited to in-frame clones, with some not included. Of some 200,000 clones listed, 75% to 90% were seen once; the top ten hold about 2.2%. This clone was observed once. This receptor was taken from a woman aged 25 to 39 who had recovered from COVID-19. Input material: PBMCs or T cells enriched from blood (not recorded which).

CDR3 in DNA: TGTGCCAGCAGCCTACCCGGGACAGGGATCTACGAGCAGTACTTC. As protein: CASSLPGTGIYEQYF. The chain is built from TRBV11-3 and TRBJ2-7, with 9 bases identical to TRBD1. Germline V gives CDR1 SGHNT, CDR2 YENEEA. With 5 bases clipped from V and 3 bases from J, the junction kept 8 bases outside the gene matches. The CDR3 spans 15 residues.